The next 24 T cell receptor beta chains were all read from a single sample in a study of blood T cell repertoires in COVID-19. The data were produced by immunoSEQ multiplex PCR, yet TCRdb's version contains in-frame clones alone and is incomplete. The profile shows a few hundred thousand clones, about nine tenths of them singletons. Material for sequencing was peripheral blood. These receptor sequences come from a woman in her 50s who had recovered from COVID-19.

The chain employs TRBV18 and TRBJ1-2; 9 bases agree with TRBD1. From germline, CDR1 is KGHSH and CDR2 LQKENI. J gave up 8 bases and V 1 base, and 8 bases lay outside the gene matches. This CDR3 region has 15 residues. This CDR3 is CASSPRQGGDEGYTF. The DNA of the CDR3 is TGTGCCAGCTCACCACGACAGGGGGGAGATGAAGGCTACACCTTC.

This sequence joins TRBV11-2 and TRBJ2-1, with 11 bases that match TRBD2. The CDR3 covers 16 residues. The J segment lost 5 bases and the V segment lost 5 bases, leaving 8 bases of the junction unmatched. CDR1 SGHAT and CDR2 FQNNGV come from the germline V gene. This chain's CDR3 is CASSPTGTSGHNEQFF. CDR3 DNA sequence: TGTGCCAGCAGCCCAACCGGGACTAGCGGACACAATGAGCAGTTCTTC.

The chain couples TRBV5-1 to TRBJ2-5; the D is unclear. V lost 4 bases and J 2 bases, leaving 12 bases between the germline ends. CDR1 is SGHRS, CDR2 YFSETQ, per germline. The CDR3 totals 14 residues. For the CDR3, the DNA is TGCGCCAGCAGCCCCCGCGGATCTCAAGAGACCCAGTACTTC. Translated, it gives CASSPRGSQETQYF. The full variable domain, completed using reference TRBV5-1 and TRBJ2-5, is KAGVTQTPRYLIKTRGQQVTLSCSPISGHRSVSWYQQTPGQGLQFLFEYFSETQRNKGNFPGRFSGRQFSNSRSEMNVSTLELGDSALYLCASSPRGSQETQYFGPGTRLLVL.

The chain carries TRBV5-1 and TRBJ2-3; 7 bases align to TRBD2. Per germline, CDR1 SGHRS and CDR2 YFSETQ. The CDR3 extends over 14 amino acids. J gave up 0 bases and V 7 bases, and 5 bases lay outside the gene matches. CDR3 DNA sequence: TGCGCCAGCGGCGGCGGGGGTAGCACAGATACGCAGTATTTT. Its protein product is CASGGGGSTDTQYF.

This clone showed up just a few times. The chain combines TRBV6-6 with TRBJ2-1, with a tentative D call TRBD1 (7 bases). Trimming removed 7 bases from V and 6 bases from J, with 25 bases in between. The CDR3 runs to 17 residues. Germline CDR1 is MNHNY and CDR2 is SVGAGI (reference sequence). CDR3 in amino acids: CASTRLIRAGQINEQFF. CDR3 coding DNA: TGTGCCAGCACTCGACTAATCCGGGCGGGACAGATCAATGAGCAGTTCTTC.

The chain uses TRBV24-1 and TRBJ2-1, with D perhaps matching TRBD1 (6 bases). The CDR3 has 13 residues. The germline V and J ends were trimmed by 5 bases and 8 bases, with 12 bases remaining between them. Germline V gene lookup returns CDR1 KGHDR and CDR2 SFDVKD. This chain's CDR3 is CATSAPGEDEQFF. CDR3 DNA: TGTGCCACCAGTGCCCCAGGGGAAGATGAGCAGTTCTTC.

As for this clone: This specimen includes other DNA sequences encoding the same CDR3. The DNA for the CDR3 is TGTGCCAGTTATAGCAATCAGCCCCAGCATTTT. Amino acid sequence: CASYSNQPQHF. J is TRBJ1-5 and V is TRBV28, with D unclear. Trimming removed 9 bases from V and 0 bases from J, with 3 bases in between. This CDR3 region has 11 residues. Germline assignment: CDR1 MDHEN and CDR2 SYDVKM.

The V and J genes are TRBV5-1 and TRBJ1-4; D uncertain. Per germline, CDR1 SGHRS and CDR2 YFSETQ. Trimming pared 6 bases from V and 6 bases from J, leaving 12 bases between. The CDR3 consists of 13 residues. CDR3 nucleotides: TGCGCCAGCACCGTACTCGAGGATGAAAAACTGTTTTTT. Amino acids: CASTVLEDEKLFF.

CDR3 coding DNA: TGCGCCAGCAGCATCCGGACGTCGTTGGGAGAAGAGACCCAGTACTTC. Translating it yields CASSIRTSLGEETQYF. The chain has TRBV5-1 and TRBJ2-5, with a possible D match to TRBD2 (5 bases). V dropped 4 bases and J dropped 3 bases, with 19 bases sitting between them. Germline V lookup: CDR1 SGHRS, CDR2 YFSETQ. This CDR3 has 16 amino acids. Supplemented by reference TRBV5-1 and TRBJ2-5, the full variable domain reads KAGVTQTPRYLIKTRGQQVTLSCSPISGHRSVSWYQQTPGQGLQFLFEYFSETQRNKGNFPGRFSGRQFSNSRSEMNVSTLELGDSALYLCASSIRTSLGEETQYFGPGTRLLVL.

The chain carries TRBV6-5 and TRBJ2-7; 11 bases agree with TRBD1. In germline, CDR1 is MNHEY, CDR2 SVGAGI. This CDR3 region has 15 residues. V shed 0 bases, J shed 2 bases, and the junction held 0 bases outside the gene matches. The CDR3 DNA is TGTGCCAGCAGTTACTCGGGACAGGGGGCCTACGAGCAGTACTTC. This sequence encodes CASSYSGQGAYEQYF.

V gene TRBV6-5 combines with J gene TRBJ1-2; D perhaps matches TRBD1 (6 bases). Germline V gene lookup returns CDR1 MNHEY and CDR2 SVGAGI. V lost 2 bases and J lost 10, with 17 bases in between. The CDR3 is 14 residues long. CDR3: CASSYVGGHIYYTF. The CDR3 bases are TGTGCCAGCAGTTACGTTGGGGGACACATCTACTACACCTTC.

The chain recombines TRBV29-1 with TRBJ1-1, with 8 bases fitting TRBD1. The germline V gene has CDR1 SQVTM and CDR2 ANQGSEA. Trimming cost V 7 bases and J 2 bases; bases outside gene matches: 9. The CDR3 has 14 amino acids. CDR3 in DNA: TGCAGCGGCCTACCTCCAGGGGGCAACACTGAAGCTTTCTTT. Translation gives CSGLPPGGNTEAFF.

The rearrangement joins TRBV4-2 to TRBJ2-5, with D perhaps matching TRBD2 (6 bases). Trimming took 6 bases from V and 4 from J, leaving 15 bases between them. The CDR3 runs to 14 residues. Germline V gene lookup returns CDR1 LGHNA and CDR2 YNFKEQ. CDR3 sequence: CASSQGLEPETQYF. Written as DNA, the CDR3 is TGTGCCAGCAGTCAGGGACTGGAGCCAGAGACCCAGTACTTC.

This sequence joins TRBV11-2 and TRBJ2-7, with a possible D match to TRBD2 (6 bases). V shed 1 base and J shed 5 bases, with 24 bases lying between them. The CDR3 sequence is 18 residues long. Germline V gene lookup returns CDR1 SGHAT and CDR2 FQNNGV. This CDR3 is CASSLGGVRGRRNHEQYF. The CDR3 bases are TGTGCCAGCAGCTTAGGGGGGGTCAGAGGGAGAAGGAACCACGAGCAGTACTTC.

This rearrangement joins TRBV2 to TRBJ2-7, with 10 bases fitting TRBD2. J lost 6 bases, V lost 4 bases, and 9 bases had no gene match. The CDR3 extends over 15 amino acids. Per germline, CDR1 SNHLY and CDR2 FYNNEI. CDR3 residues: CASSGLAGATGEQYF. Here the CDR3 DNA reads TGTGCCAGCAGTGGCCTAGCGGGGGCCACCGGCGAGCAGTACTTC.

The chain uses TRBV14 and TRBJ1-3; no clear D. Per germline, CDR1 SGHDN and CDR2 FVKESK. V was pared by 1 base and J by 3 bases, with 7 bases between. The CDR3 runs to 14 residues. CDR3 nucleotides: TGTGCCAGCAGCCAAGGAGGCTTTGGAAACACCATATATTTT. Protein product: CASSQGGFGNTIYF.

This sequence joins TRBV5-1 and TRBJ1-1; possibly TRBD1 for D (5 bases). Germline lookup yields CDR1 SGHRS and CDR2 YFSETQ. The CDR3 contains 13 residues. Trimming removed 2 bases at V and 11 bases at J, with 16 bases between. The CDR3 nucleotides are TGCGCCAGCAGCTTCGGTACACCGGAGGGGGCTTTCTTT. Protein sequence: CASSFGTPEGAFF.

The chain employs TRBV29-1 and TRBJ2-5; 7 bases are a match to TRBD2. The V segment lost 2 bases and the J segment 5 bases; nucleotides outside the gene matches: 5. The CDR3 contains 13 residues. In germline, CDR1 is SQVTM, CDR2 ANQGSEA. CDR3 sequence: CSVELGGMETQYF. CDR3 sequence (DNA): TGCAGCGTTGAACTCGGGGGGATGGAGACCCAGTACTTC.

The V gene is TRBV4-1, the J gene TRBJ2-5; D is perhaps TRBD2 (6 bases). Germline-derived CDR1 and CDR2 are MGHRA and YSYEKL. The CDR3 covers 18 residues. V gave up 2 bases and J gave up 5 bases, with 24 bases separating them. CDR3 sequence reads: CASSQSGVSPRLGETQYF. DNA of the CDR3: TGCGCCAGCAGCCAATCGGGAGTTTCCCCCAGGTTAGGGGAGACCCAGTACTTC.

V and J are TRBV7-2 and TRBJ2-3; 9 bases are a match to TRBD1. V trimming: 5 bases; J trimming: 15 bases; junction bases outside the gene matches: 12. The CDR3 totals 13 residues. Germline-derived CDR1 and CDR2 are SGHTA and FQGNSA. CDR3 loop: CASSPLRGQGTYF. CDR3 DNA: TGTGCCAGCAGCCCACTCCGGGGACAGGGTACATATTTT.

CDR3 in amino acids: CSALDRVLAFF. The CDR3 coding sequence is TGCAGTGCTCTCGACAGGGTCTTAGCTTTCTTT. The chain has TRBV20-1 and TRBJ1-1; 7 nucleotides agree with TRBD1. J was trimmed by 10 bases and V by 5 bases; bases with no gene match: 7. Germline-derived CDR1 and CDR2 are DFQATT and SNEGSKA (reference sequence). The CDR3 extends over 11 amino acids.

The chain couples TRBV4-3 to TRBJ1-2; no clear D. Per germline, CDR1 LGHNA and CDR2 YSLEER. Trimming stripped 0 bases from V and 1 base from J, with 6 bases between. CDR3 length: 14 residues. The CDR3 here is CASSQERGNYGYTF. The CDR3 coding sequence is TGCGCCAGCAGCCAAGAGCGGGGTAACTATGGCTACACCTTC.

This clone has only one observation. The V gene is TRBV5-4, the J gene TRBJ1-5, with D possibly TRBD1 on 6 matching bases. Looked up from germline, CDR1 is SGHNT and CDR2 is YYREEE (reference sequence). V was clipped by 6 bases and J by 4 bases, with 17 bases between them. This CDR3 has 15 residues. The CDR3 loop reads CASTIPGAPNQPQHF. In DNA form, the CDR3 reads TGTGCCAGCACCATCCCAGGGGCTCCAAATCAGCCCCAGCATTTT.

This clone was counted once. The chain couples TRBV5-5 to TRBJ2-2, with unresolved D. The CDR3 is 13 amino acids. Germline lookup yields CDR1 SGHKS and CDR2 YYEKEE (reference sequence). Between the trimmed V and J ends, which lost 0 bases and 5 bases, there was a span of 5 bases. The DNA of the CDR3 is TGTGCCAGCAGCTTGGTACAGACCGGGGAGCTGTTTTTT. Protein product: CASSLVQTGELFF. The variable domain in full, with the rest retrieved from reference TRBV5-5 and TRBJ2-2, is DAGVTQSPTHLIKTRGQQVTLRCSPISGHKSVSWYQQVLGQGPQFIFQYYEKEERGRGNFPDRFSARQFPNYSSELNVNALLLGDSALYLCASSLVQTGELFFGEGSRLTVL.